This T cell receptor (beta chain) was captured by sequencing in a study of neoadjuvant nivolumab and ipilimumab in lung cancer. Study-wide findings and caveats: TCR sequencing covered a small number of samples. Resected tumors had greater TCR richness and clonality than uninvolved lung. Higher pretherapy blood TCR richness went with higher resected-tumor richness.

Repertoires were generated with immunoSEQ multiplex PCR, while TCRdb's copy carries only in-frame clones and drops some. The sample lists about 10,000 clones, roughly 80% seen once, with around 7.5% in the top ten. As to this clone: The antigen is undetermined.

Sequenced material: tumor tissue, taken after neoadjuvant nivolumab, alone or with ipilimumab, at or shortly before surgery. The receptor was derived from an adult with non-small cell lung cancer. Some clones in this sample may be carry-over from other donors' samples.

CDR3 DNA sequence: TGTGCCAGCAGCACACAGGGGGCGGGAAATGAGCAGTTCTTC. Protein: CASSTQGAGNEQFF. The chain combines TRBV7-8 with TRBJ2-1, with 9 bases that match TRBD1. Trimming removed 5 bases from V and 7 bases from J; junction bases left unmatched: 6. The V gene's germline CDR1 is SGHVS and CDR2 FQNEAQ. The CDR3 is 14 amino acids.